This paragraph reports one T cell receptor (beta chain). One end of the junction is discordant with germline, which a read error may explain. The data are from a study of cytomegalovirus exposure and HLA in healthy donors. In the PCR, 60 Vbeta and 13 Jbeta primers were used. The repertoire was sequenced with immunoSEQ multiplex PCR; TCRdb's copy has only in-frame clones and lacks some. The data contain under 250,000 clones, about 77% of them singletons. The CDR3 sequence is 13 residues long. Germline V gives CDR1 SGHRS, CDR2 YFSETQ. Material: PBMCs. The clonotype originates from a woman in her twenties or thirties in good health and CMV-seronegative. The rearrangement links TRBV5-1 to TRBJ2-7; 8 bases align to TRBD2. The DNA for the CDR3 is TGCGCCAGCAGCCTGCCCGGTAATAGCGGGACCGACTTC. It is translated as CASSLPGNSGTDF. Drawing the rest from reference TRBV5-1 and TRBJ2-7, the complete variable domain is KAGVTQTPRYLIKTRGQQVTLSCSPISGHRSVSWYQQTPGQGLQFLFEYFSETQRNKGNFPGRFSGRQFSNSRSEMNVSTLELGDSALYLCASSLPGNSGTDFGPGTRLTVT.